This entry lists 6 T cell receptor beta chains sequenced from one sample in a study of metastatic and nonmetastatic thyroid tumors. TCRdb re-analyzed the PCR reads through MiXCR. The data contain 15,000 to 20,000 clones, about 31% of them singletons. The entire patient cohort was treatment-naive prior to thyroid surgery. Sequencing used tumor tissue. The receptors shown here come from a female donor with papillary thyroid cancer or a benign thyroid nodule (not recorded which). Some clones in this sample may be carry-over from other donors' samples.

This sequence joins TRBV7-2 and TRBJ2-7; a possible D gene is TRBD2 (6 bases). Trimming stripped 1 base from V and 3 bases from J, with 10 bases between. Germline V gene data show CDR1 as SGHTA and CDR2 as FQGNSA. The CDR3 is made up of 14 amino acids. CDR3 loop: CASSLEGRDYEQYF. CDR3 DNA: TGTGCCAGCAGCTTAGAGGGGCGGGACTACGAGCAGTACTTC.

The chain has TRBV30 and TRBJ1-2, with D possibly TRBD1 on 5 matching bases. The germline V and J ends were trimmed by 1 base and 5 bases, with 11 bases remaining between them. Germline V gene data show CDR1 as GTSNPN and CDR2 as SVGIG (reference sequence). The CDR3 spans 13 residues. The CDR3 nucleotides read TGTGCCTGGAGTGGGTATGACAGTTATGGCTACACCTTC. Protein sequence: CAWSGYDSYGYTF.

The chain is built from TRBV13 and TRBJ2-4; 10 positions agree with TRBD1. The CDR3 covers 15 residues. Losses at the gene ends were 5 bases for V and 3 bases for J; bases not matched to a gene: 4. CDR1 and CDR2 (germline): PRHDT, FYEKMQ (reference sequence). The CDR3 is CASSQGQGYKNIQYF. The CDR3 bases are TGTGCCAGCAGCCAGGGACAGGGGTACAAAAACATTCAGTACTTC.

This clone was observed a handful of times. The chain couples TRBV4-1 to TRBJ2-2, with 12 bases fitting TRBD1. The germline V gene has CDR1 MGHRA and CDR2 YSYEKL. This CDR3 has 15 amino acids. The V segment lost 5 bases and the J segment 8 bases; nucleotides outside the gene matches: 6. The DNA of the CDR3 is TGCGCCAGCAGCGCTGGGACAGGGGGCTATGGGGAGCTGTTTTTT. Its protein is CASSAGTGGYGELFF.

The chain couples TRBV5-8 to TRBJ1-4; 8 bases map to TRBD1. This CDR3 contains 15 residues. CDR1 and CDR2 from the germline V gene are SGHTS and YDEGEE. Trimming took 4 bases from V and 5 from J; bases not matched to a gene: 7. CDR3 protein: CASSDPGQANEKLFF. The CDR3 DNA follows: TGTGCCAGCAGCGACCCGGGACAGGCAAATGAAAAACTGTTTTTT.

The chain carries TRBV5-1 and TRBJ2-5; D unclear. The CDR3 sequence is 13 residues long. Deletions cut 0 bases from V and 2 bases from J, with 5 bases between. CDR1 SGHRS and CDR2 YFSETQ come from the germline V gene. CDR3 coding DNA: TGCGCCAGCAGCTTGGGGACGCAAGAGACCCAGTACTTC. Translating gives CASSLGTQETQYF.